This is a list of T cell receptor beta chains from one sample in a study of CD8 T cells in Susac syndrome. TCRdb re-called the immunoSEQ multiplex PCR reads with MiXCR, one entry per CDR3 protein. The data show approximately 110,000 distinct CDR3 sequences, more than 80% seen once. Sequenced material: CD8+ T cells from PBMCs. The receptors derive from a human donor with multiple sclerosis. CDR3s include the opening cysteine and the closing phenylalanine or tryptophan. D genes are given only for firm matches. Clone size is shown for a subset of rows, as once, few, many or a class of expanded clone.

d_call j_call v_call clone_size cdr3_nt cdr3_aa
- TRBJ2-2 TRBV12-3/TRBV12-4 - TGTGCCAGCAGGGCGGATGTGAGCACCGGGGAGCTGTTTTTT CASRADVSTGELFF
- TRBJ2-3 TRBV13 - TGTGCCAGCAGCTTAGGTCAGTCGATGGATACGCAGTATTTT CASSLGQSMDTQYF
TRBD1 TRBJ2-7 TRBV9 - TGTGCCAGCAGCGTAGGGGACAGGGGTACCTACGAGCAGTACTTC CASSVGDRGTYEQYF
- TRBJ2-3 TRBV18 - TGTGCCAGCTCACCACCGGATCGGGGGCGACTCACAGATACGCAGTATTTT CASSPPDRGRLTDTQYF
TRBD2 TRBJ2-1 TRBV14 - TGTGCCAGCACCCCTCGCGGGGGTCGCAATGAGCAGTTCTTC CASTPRGGRNEQFF
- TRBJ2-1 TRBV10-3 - TGTGCCATCAGTTTAGACGATGAGCAGTTCTTC CAISLDDEQFF
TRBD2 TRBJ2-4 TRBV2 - TGTGCCAGCAGTGAAGCCCGGGAGGCAAAAAACATTCAGTACTTC CASSEAREAKNIQYF
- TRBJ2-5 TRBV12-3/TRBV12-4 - TGTGCCAGCAGTTCCACAGGGCCCGAAGAGACCCAGTACTTC CASSSTGPEETQYF
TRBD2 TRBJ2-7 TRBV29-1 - TGCAGCGTTGATAGGGAGAGCGGGGGGGCCTACGAGCAGTACTTC CSVDRESGGAYEQYF
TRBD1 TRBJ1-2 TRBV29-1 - TGCAGCGTTGAACCGCGACAGGGGGTGAAGGGCTACACCTTC CSVEPRQGVKGYTF
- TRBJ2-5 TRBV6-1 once TGTGCCAGCAGTGACCCTGGCGGAGAGACCCAGTACTTC CASSDPGGETQYF
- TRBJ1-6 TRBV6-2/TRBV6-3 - TGTGCCAGCACCCAGGAAAGCTCCTATAATTCACCCCTCCACTTT CASTQESSYNSPLHF
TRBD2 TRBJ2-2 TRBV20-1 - TGCAGTGCTAGAGCGGGAGGGGACACCGGGGAGCTGTTTTTT CSARAGGDTGELFF
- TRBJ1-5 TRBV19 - TGTGCCAGTAGTCCTACGGATCATAGCAATCAGCCCCAGCATTTT CASSPTDHSNQPQHF
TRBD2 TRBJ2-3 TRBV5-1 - TGCGCCAGCAGCTCCCGGACTAGCGGGGATGCCACAGATACGCAGTATTTT CASSSRTSGDATDTQYF
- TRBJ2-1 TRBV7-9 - TGTGCCAGCAGCTTAATACCTGATGAGCAGTTCTTC CASSLIPDEQFF
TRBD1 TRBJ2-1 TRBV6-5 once TGTGCCAGCAGTTATGTCCCTTGGACAGGGGGACGGGGCAATGAGCAGTTCTTC CASSYVPWTGGRGNEQFF
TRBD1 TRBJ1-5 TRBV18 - TGTGCCAGCTCACCACCTGGGGACAGACTTAATCAGCCCCAGCATTTT CASSPPGDRLNQPQHF
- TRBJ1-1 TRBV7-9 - TGTGCCAGCAGCTTAGCGAGACCCGGCGGCACTGAAGCTTTCTTT CASSLARPGGTEAFF
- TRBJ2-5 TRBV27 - TGTGCCAGCAGTTCCGGACGGGCTCAAGAGACCCAGTACTTC CASSSGRAQETQYF
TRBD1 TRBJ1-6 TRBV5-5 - TGTGCCAGCAGACCCGGGACAGGGGGCTCCTATAATTCACCCCTCCACTTT CASRPGTGGSYNSPLHF
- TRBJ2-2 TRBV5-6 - TGTGCCAGCAGCTTGGCGGGTCTTGGGTATCGTGGCACCGGGGAGCTGTTTTTT CASSLAGLGYRGTGELFF
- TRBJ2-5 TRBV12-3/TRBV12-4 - TGTGCCAGCAGACTCGGACAGCAAGAGACCCAGTACTTC CASRLGQQETQYF
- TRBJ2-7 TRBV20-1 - TGCAGTGCTAGAGATCTTGTTGGGGGGCGCGAGCAGTACTTC CSARDLVGGREQYF
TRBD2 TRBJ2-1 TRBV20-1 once TGCACATCAGCGGGGTTATCCTACAATGAGCAGTTCTTC CTSAGLSYNEQFF
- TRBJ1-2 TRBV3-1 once TGTGCCAGCAGCCAAGGTGCCCGTGTTGGCTACACCTTC CASSQGARVGYTF
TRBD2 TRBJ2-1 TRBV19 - TGTGCCAGTAGTATCGTAGCGGGGGGGCCTGTGAATGAGCAGTTCTTC CASSIVAGGPVNEQFF
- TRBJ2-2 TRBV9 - TGTGCCAGCAGCGTCCACAGGGACCCGAACACCGGGGAGCTGTTTTTT CASSVHRDPNTGELFF
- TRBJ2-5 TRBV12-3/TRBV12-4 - TGTGCCAGCAGCGCCCGGGACTCCTTTCTCGAAGAGACCCAGTACTTC CASSARDSFLEETQYF
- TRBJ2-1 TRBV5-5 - TGTGCCAGCAGCTTTTTCCGGGCTAATTACAATGAGCAGTTCTTC CASSFFRANYNEQFF
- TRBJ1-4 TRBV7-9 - TGTGCCAGCAGCGTCCGGGGTCGTAATGAAAAACTGTTTTTT CASSVRGRNEKLFF
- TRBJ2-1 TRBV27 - TGTGCCAGCAGTCCCTCTGGGGGGGGCCTCTACAATGAGCAGTTCTTC CASSPSGGGLYNEQFF
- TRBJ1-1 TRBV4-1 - TGCGCCAGCAGCCCGGGAGCAGACAGCCTCGGGGCTGAAGCTTTCTTT CASSPGADSLGAEAFF
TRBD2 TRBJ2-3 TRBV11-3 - TGTGCCAGCAGCTTAGTTGCGGGAGGCCGGGAAGATACGCAGTATTTT CASSLVAGGREDTQYF
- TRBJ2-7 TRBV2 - TGTGCCAGCAGGGGCCGACCCGACCAGAGGACGGGCTACGAGCAGTACTTC CASRGRPDQRTGYEQYF
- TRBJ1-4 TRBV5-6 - TGTGCCAGCAGCTCAGACAGGAGGGGAGAAAAACTGTTTTTT CASSSDRRGEKLFF
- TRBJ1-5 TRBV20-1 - TGCAGTGCTAACGACATGGGCAATCAGCCCCAGCATTTT CSANDMGNQPQHF
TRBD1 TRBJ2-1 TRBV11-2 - TGTGCCAGCAGCCACATGGTGGAACAGGGGGTCTTC CASSHMVEQGVF
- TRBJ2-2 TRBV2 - TGCGCTGGGAGGCGGGGCTCGAACACCGGGGAGCTGTTTTTT CAGRRGSNTGELFF
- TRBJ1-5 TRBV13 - TGTGCCAGCAGCTTGGGTCGGGGGAGAAGTCAGCCCCAGCATTTT CASSLGRGRSQPQHF
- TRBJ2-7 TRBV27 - TGTGCCAGCAGTTTATCTCCCAGGAACGAGCAGTACTTC CASSLSPRNEQYF
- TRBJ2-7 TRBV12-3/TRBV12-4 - TGTGCCAGCAGTTTGTTAGGGGGGTCGTTAACCCCCTACGAGCAGTACTTC CASSLLGGSLTPYEQYF
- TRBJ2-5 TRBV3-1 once TGTGCCAGCAGCGCCGAAACTACGGACAGCCAAGAGACCCAGTACTTC CASSAETTDSQETQYF
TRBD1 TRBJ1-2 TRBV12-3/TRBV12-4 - TGTGCCAGCTCCGCCCCCCCCGGGACAGGGATCTCCTATGGCTACACCTTC CASSAPPGTGISYGYTF
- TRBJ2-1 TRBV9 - TGTGCCAGCAGCCCACGGGACAGACTAGGGCAGTTCTTC CASSPRDRLGQFF
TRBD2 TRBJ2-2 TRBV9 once TGTGCCAGCAGCTCGGGGGGGACATTGAGGTCCGGGGAGCTGTTTTTT CASSSGGTLRSGELFF
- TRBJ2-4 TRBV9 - TGTGCCAGCAGCGATGGTGGGCAGAAAAACATTCAGTACTTC CASSDGGQKNIQYF
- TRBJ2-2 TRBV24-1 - TGTGCCATCGGCCAACAGGGAGGGACCGGGGAGCTGTTTTTT CAIGQQGGTGELFF
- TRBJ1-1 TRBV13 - TGTGCCAGCAGCGCCGCCAACACTGAAGCTTTCTTT CASSAANTEAFF
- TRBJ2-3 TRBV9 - TGTGCCAGCAGCCCGCTGGGGTTGGGAACAGATACGCAGTATTTT CASSPLGLGTDTQYF
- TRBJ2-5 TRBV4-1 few TGCGCCAGCAGCCAAGGGGTGGAAGAGACCCAGTACTTC CASSQGVEETQYF
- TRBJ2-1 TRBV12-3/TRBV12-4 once TGTGCCAGCACGACAGGCCTGGAAGATGAGCAGTTCTTC CASTTGLEDEQFF
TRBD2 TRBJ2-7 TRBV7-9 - TGTGCCAGCAGCTTTCCTAGCGGGACGTACGAGCAGTACTTC CASSFPSGTYEQYF